This record covers a single T cell receptor beta chain. These data come from a study of blood T cell repertoires in COVID-19. Clones were read by immunoSEQ multiplex PCR, and TCRdb kept only the in-frame ones, dropping some. The sample carries 380,000 or so clones, 89% recorded once. Germline values: CDR1 DFQATT, CDR2 SNEGSKA (reference sequence). The CDR3 totals 15 residues. V lost 3 bases and J lost 5; bases outside the gene matches: 10. The source material was peripheral blood. This sequence originates from a man between 35 and 55 years old with acute or convalescent COVID-19. This chain uses TRBV20-1 with TRBJ2-1, with 7 bases identical to TRBD1. The DNA of the CDR3 is TGCAGTGCTAGTATACCGGGACAGAAGGACAATGAGCAGTTCTTC. Translating gives CSASIPGQKDNEQFF.